This TCR beta chain was recorded in a study of blood T cell repertoires in COVID-19. Study overall: Italy, Spain and the United States were the sources of the convalescent and acute COVID-19 samples.

Per the original data handling: Amplification with reference gene primers provided the estimates of nucleated cell counts. Measured with immunoSEQ multiplex PCR; TCRdb has only the in-frame clones, and not every one. That table is the source of V, J and clone size, and D and trimming were worked out from the DNA. The sample consists of some 12,000 clones, about 90% of them appearing once. The CDR3 loop spans 14 amino acids. V dropped 4 bases and J dropped 9 bases, with 18 bases sitting between them. Germline values: CDR1 LGHNA, CDR2 YSLEER. This chain uses TRBV4-3 with TRBJ1-2; D is perhaps TRBD1 (6 bases). The receptor was derived from a human donor in a cohort sampled during active COVID-19. The sample consisted of peripheral blood. Here the CDR3 reads CASSPGTGIRSYTF. Here the CDR3 DNA reads TGCGCCAGCAGCCCAGGCACAGGGATAAGGAGCTACACCTTC.